The clone carrying this T cell receptor (delta chain) was picked up a small number of times. A read error likely explains why the TCRdb protein, taken from a much larger clone, differs from this DNA's translation at residue 8; the protein shown is translated from the DNA. This entry belongs to a study of gamma-delta T cells after stem cell transplantation. Trimming took off 0 bases at V and 1 base at J, with 11 bases between the two ends. Germline CDR1 reads GEAIGNYY; CDR2 reads EKD. The CDR3 covers 15 residues. TCRdb called clones from the RT-PCR reads again using CATT. In the table there are some 1,100 delta-chain clones, 2.9% of which are singletons.

The V gene is TRDV2, the J gene TRDJ1; D is possibly TRDD3 (6 bases). The sample comprised gamma-delta T cells. The source of this sequence is a human donor. It is not recorded whose cells these are; they may come from a transplant donor. This chain's CDR3 is CACDTGGHSTDKLIF. The CDR3 DNA is TGTGCCTGTGACACCGGGGGACACAGCACCGATAAACTCATCTTT.